A single sample gave rise to the 5 T cell receptor beta chains below, sequenced in a study of identical twins. TCRdb re-derived calls from the 5' RACE reads in MiXCR, one entry per CDR3 protein. Seen here are about 730,000 distinct CDR3 sequences, approximately 22% observed once, and the top ten hold approximately 4.5%. This sample was also put to use in a study of T cells expressing NK-cell markers.

The sequenced sample was PBMCs. The receptors were gathered from a woman younger than 30 in good health.

The rearrangement links TRBV6-2 or TRBV6-3 to TRBJ2-1; 10 bases match TRBD2. CDR3 length equals 15 residues. The V gene end was trimmed by 8 bases and the J gene end by 4 bases; junction bases not matched to a gene: 8. CDR1 is MNHEY, CDR2 SVGEGT, per germline. CDR3 coding DNA: TGTGCCAGCCTTTATTTAGCGGGGGGATACAATGAGCAGTTCTTC. Translated: CASLYLAGGYNEQFF.

This clonotype was counted many times. Sequence at one end of the junction differs from germline and may be a read error. The gene calls are TRBV5-1 and TRBJ2-3; 10 nucleotides agree with TRBD2. The CDR3 runs to 16 residues. Per the germline V gene, CDR1 is SGHRS and CDR2 is YFSETQ. CDR3 sequence reads: CASSLGLAGVTDTQYF. CDR3 sequence (DNA): TGTGCCAGCAGCTTAGGGCTAGCGGGAGTCACAGATACGCAGTATTTT.

This clonotype was seen many times. The chain carries TRBV20-1 and TRBJ2-3, with TRBD2 identical over 11 bases. V lost 6 bases and J lost 3; bases outside the gene matches: 5. CDR1 is DFQATT and CDR2 is SNEGSKA in the germline V gene (reference sequence). This CDR3 spans 14 amino acids. The CDR3, as DNA: TGCAGTGCCACACTAGCGGGAGTTACAGATACGCAGTATTTT. It codes for CSATLAGVTDTQYF.

This chain joins TRBV20-1 and TRBJ2-5; D is ambiguous. Germline V gives CDR1 DFQATT, CDR2 SNEGSKA (reference sequence). This CDR3 is built from 14 residues. Between the trimmed V and J ends, which lost 3 bases and 3 bases, there was a span of 14 bases. CDR3 coding DNA: TGCAGTGCTAGGAATAGTCGTGGAAAAGAGACCCAGTACTTC. The encoded protein is CSARNSRGKETQYF.

This clonotype was seen at least ten times. J is TRBJ1-6 and V is TRBV12-3 or TRBV12-4, with D possibly matching TRBD1 (6 bases). CDR3 size: 16 residues. Between the trimmed V and J ends, which lost 4 bases and 4 bases, there was a span of 14 bases. Here the CDR3 reads CASSSVQGAYNSPLHF. In nucleotides, the CDR3 is TGTGCCAGCAGTTCCGTACAGGGTGCATATAATTCACCCCTCCACTTT.